A selection of T cell receptor beta chains follows, all from one sample in a study of shared clonotypes between healthy human individuals. Libraries were prepared by immunoSEQ multiplex PCR; TCRdb keeps only in-frame clonotypes and omits some of them. The table records approximately 500,000 clones, about 85% of them present only once. Sample: PBMCs. These receptors were obtained from a middle-aged woman in good health. Some clones in this sample may be carry-over from other donors' samples. CDR3s include the opening cysteine and the closing phenylalanine or tryptophan. D genes are given only for firm matches. The size entry is marked missing in some rows and otherwise reads once, few, many or a size class.

J gene: TRBJ1-1
D gene: NA
V gene: TRBV4-2
clone size: NA
CDR3 protein: CASSQVSNTEAFF
CDR3 DNA: TGTGCCAGCAGCCAAGTTTCTAACACTGAAGCTTTCTTT

J gene: TRBJ2-2
D gene: NA
V gene: TRBV7-9
clone size: few
CDR3 protein: CASSLGVGKTGELFF
CDR3 DNA: TGTGCCAGCAGCTTAGGAGTCGGCAAGACCGGGGAGCTGTTTTTT

J gene: TRBJ2-7
D gene: TRBD1
V gene: TRBV7-9
clone size: NA
CDR3 protein: CASSLRTGAYYEQYF
CDR3 DNA: TGTGCCAGTAGTCTACGGACAGGGGCGTACTACGAGCAGTACTTC

J gene: TRBJ2-7
D gene: TRBD1
V gene: TRBV29-1
clone size: NA
CDR3 protein: CSVEIWDRPYEQYF
CDR3 DNA: TGCAGCGTTGAGATATGGGACAGGCCCTACGAGCAGTACTTC

J gene: TRBJ1-2
D gene: NA
V gene: TRBV2
clone size: NA
CDR3 protein: CASRDRKAGYTF
CDR3 DNA: TGTGCCAGCAGAGACAGAAAAGCTGGCTACACCTTC

J gene: TRBJ2-2
D gene: NA
V gene: TRBV11-2
clone size: NA
CDR3 protein: CASSLGGGTGELFF
CDR3 DNA: TGTGCCAGCAGCTTAGGAGGAGGTACCGGGGAGCTGTTTTTT

J gene: TRBJ2-5
D gene: NA
V gene: TRBV7-2
clone size: NA
CDR3 protein: CASRPGLGRETQYF
CDR3 DNA: TGTGCCAGCAGACCGGGACTGGGTAGGGAGACCCAGTACTTC

J gene: TRBJ2-7
D gene: NA
V gene: TRBV11-2
clone size: once
CDR3 protein: CASSPMYEQYF
CDR3 DNA: TGTGCCAGCAGCCCTATGTACGAGCAGTACTTC

J gene: TRBJ2-3
D gene: NA
V gene: TRBV30
clone size: NA
CDR3 protein: CAWSQHPNTDTQYF
CDR3 DNA: TGTGCCTGGAGTCAGCATCCCAACACAGATACGCAGTATTTT

J gene: TRBJ1-1
D gene: TRBD1
V gene: TRBV7-9
clone size: NA
CDR3 protein: CASSLQGANTEAFF
CDR3 DNA: TGTGCCAGCAGCTTACAGGGGGCGAACACTGAAGCTTTCTTT

J gene: TRBJ2-3
D gene: NA
V gene: TRBV9
clone size: NA
CDR3 protein: CASSPHPSGSTDTQYF
CDR3 DNA: TGTGCCAGCAGCCCCCACCCGAGCGGTAGCACAGATACGCAGTATTTT

J gene: TRBJ1-4
D gene: NA
V gene: TRBV19
clone size: NA
CDR3 protein: CASKVGWGFYEKLFF
CDR3 DNA: TGTGCCAGTAAGGTTGGCTGGGGATTCTATGAAAAACTGTTTTTT

J gene: TRBJ1-2
D gene: TRBD1
V gene: TRBV19
clone size: NA
CDR3 protein: CATKDRGGYGYTF
CDR3 DNA: TGTGCCACCAAGGACAGGGGTGGCTATGGCTACACCTTC

J gene: TRBJ2-6
D gene: NA
V gene: TRBV28
clone size: NA
CDR3 protein: CAGGSSGANVLTF
CDR3 DNA: TGTGCCGGGGGGAGCTCTGGGGCCAACGTCCTGACTTTC

J gene: TRBJ1-1
D gene: TRBD1
V gene: TRBV18
clone size: NA
CDR3 protein: CASSPRVGTGSTEAFF
CDR3 DNA: TGTGCCAGCTCACCACGTGTCGGGACAGGGAGCACTGAAGCTTTCTTT

J gene: TRBJ1-1
D gene: NA
V gene: TRBV18
clone size: NA
CDR3 protein: CASSPSPAWAEAFF
CDR3 DNA: TGTGCCAGCTCGCCAAGTCCGGCTTGGGCCGAAGCTTTCTTT

J gene: TRBJ2-3
D gene: NA
V gene: TRBV6-1
clone size: NA
CDR3 protein: CASRKGSTDTQYF
CDR3 DNA: TGTGCCAGCCGGAAAGGGTCCACAGATACGCAGTATTTT

J gene: TRBJ1-5
D gene: NA
V gene: TRBV21-1
clone size: few
CDR3 protein: CASSKDLSGTQPQHF
CDR3 DNA: TGTGCCAGCAGCAAAGATTTGTCGGGGACTCAGCCCCAGCATTTT

J gene: TRBJ1-2
D gene: NA
V gene: TRBV9
clone size: NA
CDR3 protein: CASSVALQGLTNYGYTF
CDR3 DNA: TGTGCCAGCAGCGTAGCTCTACAGGGCCTGACTAACTATGGCTACACCTTC

J gene: TRBJ2-3
D gene: NA
V gene: TRBV6-5
clone size: NA
CDR3 protein: CASTDVSTSTDTQYF
CDR3 DNA: TGTGCCAGCACCGACGTGAGCACGAGCACAGATACGCAGTATTTT

J gene: TRBJ2-7
D gene: NA
V gene: TRBV11-2
clone size: once
CDR3 protein: CASRPTDSPYEQYF
CDR3 DNA: TGTGCCAGCAGGCCGACCGACAGCCCCTACGAGCAGTACTTC

J gene: TRBJ1-1
D gene: NA
V gene: TRBV7-9
clone size: many
CDR3 protein: CASSLVGGNTEAFF
CDR3 DNA: TGTGCCAGCAGCTTAGTCGGGGGGAATACTGAAGCTTTCTTT

J gene: TRBJ2-1
D gene: NA
V gene: TRBV14
clone size: NA
CDR3 protein: CASSQDRRVKNEQFF
CDR3 DNA: TGTGCCAGCAGCCAAGACCGGCGGGTTAAGAATGAGCAGTTCTTC

J gene: TRBJ2-6
D gene: NA
V gene: TRBV5-1
clone size: NA
CDR3 protein: CASSLDRGGANVLTF
CDR3 DNA: TGCGCCAGCAGCTTAGACAGAGGTGGGGCCAACGTCCTGACTTTC

J gene: TRBJ2-1
D gene: NA
V gene: TRBV11-2
clone size: NA
CDR3 protein: CASSYPQGLGYNEQFF
CDR3 DNA: TGTGCCAGCAGCTACCCCCAGGGACTGGGATACAATGAGCAGTTCTTC

J gene: TRBJ2-5
D gene: NA
V gene: TRBV5-1
clone size: NA
CDR3 protein: CASKGPTSVETQYF
CDR3 DNA: TGCGCCAGCAAAGGGCCAACTAGTGTAGAGACCCAGTACTTC

J gene: TRBJ1-1
D gene: NA
V gene: TRBV19
clone size: NA
CDR3 protein: CASSTQGTSNTEAFF
CDR3 DNA: TGTGCCAGTAGTACCCAGGGCACTTCGAACACTGAAGCTTTCTTT

J gene: TRBJ2-7
D gene: TRBD1
V gene: TRBV6-1
clone size: few
CDR3 protein: CASRRDSTYEQYF
CDR3 DNA: TGTGCCAGCAGACGGGACAGTACCTACGAGCAGTACTTC

J gene: TRBJ1-2
D gene: TRBD1
V gene: TRBV18
clone size: NA
CDR3 protein: CASSPQAGGVDYGYTF
CDR3 DNA: TGTGCCAGCTCACCACAGGCAGGGGGCGTCGACTATGGCTACACCTTC

J gene: TRBJ2-1
D gene: NA
V gene: TRBV6-6
clone size: NA
CDR3 protein: CASSSDKYNEQFF
CDR3 DNA: TGTGCCAGCTCCTCCGACAAATACAATGAGCAGTTCTTC

J gene: TRBJ1-2
D gene: NA
V gene: TRBV5-8
clone size: NA
CDR3 protein: CASSGYGYTF
CDR3 DNA: TGTGCCAGCAGCGGGTATGGCTACACCTTC

J gene: TRBJ2-1
D gene: NA
V gene: TRBV6-4
clone size: NA
CDR3 protein: CASSDSARTEQFF
CDR3 DNA: TGTGCCAGCAGTGACTCGGCAAGGACGGAGCAGTTCTTC

J gene: TRBJ1-1
D gene: TRBD1
V gene: TRBV6-1
clone size: NA
CDR3 protein: CASTQGSTEAFF
CDR3 DNA: TGTGCCAGCACACAGGGGAGCACTGAAGCTTTCTTT

J gene: TRBJ2-7
D gene: NA
V gene: TRBV7-9
clone size: NA
CDR3 protein: CASSSRGPDEQYF
CDR3 DNA: TGTGCCAGCAGCTCCAGGGGACCCGACGAGCAGTACTTC

J gene: TRBJ2-7
D gene: TRBD2
V gene: TRBV5-6
clone size: NA
CDR3 protein: CASSWTSGLYEQYF
CDR3 DNA: TGTGCCAGCAGCTGGACTAGCGGACTCTACGAGCAGTACTTC

J gene: TRBJ1-5
D gene: NA
V gene: TRBV6-6
clone size: NA
CDR3 protein: CASSYSEVSNQPQHF
CDR3 DNA: TGTGCCAGCAGTTACTCGGAAGTGAGCAATCAGCCCCAGCATTTT

J gene: TRBJ2-3
D gene: TRBD2
V gene: TRBV6-5
clone size: once
CDR3 protein: CASSYGLAGSTDTQYF
CDR3 DNA: TGTGCCAGCAGTTACGGGCTAGCGGGTAGCACAGATACGCAGTATTTT

J gene: TRBJ1-4
D gene: NA
V gene: TRBV28
clone size: NA
CDR3 protein: CASSLQGWEKLFF
CDR3 DNA: TGTGCCAGCAGTTTACAGGGCTGGGAAAAACTGTTTTTT

J gene: TRBJ2-7
D gene: TRBD1
V gene: TRBV5-5
clone size: few
CDR3 protein: CASSFGAGGIMYEQYF
CDR3 DNA: TGTGCCAGCAGCTTCGGGGCAGGGGGCATTATGTACGAGCAGTACTTC

J gene: TRBJ2-1
D gene: NA
V gene: TRBV5-4
clone size: NA
CDR3 protein: CASSLVPPDEQFF
CDR3 DNA: TGTGCCAGCAGCTTGGTCCCCCCGGATGAGCAGTTCTTC

J gene: TRBJ2-3
D gene: TRBD1
V gene: TRBV6-1
clone size: NA
CDR3 protein: CASSRTGVDTQYF
CDR3 DNA: TGTGCCAGCAGCCGAACAGGGGTCGATACGCAGTATTTT

J gene: TRBJ1-2
D gene: NA
V gene: TRBV7-9
clone size: NA
CDR3 protein: CASSLAGSTYGYTF
CDR3 DNA: TGTGCCAGCAGCTTAGCAGGGTCGACCTATGGCTACACCTTC

J gene: TRBJ1-5
D gene: TRBD1
V gene: TRBV2
clone size: NA
CDR3 protein: CASSEGTGGNQPQHF
CDR3 DNA: TGTGCCAGCAGTGAAGGGACAGGGGGCAATCAGCCCCAGCATTTT

J gene: TRBJ2-3
D gene: TRBD2
V gene: TRBV7-3
clone size: NA
CDR3 protein: CASSREVADTQYF
CDR3 DNA: TGTGCCAGCAGCCGGGAGGTGGCAGATACGCAGTATTTT

J gene: TRBJ1-3
D gene: NA
V gene: TRBV7-9
clone size: NA
CDR3 protein: CAPQGLNTIYF
CDR3 DNA: TGTGCCCCCCAGGGCCTGAACACCATATATTTT

J gene: TRBJ1-4
D gene: NA
V gene: TRBV5-1
clone size: NA
CDR3 protein: CASRSKATNEKLFF
CDR3 DNA: TGCGCCAGCAGGTCTAAGGCAACTAATGAAAAACTGTTTTTT

J gene: TRBJ2-2
D gene: TRBD2
V gene: TRBV5-1
clone size: NA
CDR3 protein: CASSFSGSGELFF
CDR3 DNA: TGCGCCAGCAGCTTTAGCGGGAGCGGGGAGCTGTTTTTT

J gene: TRBJ2-2
D gene: NA
V gene: TRBV30
clone size: once
CDR3 protein: CAWLAATGNTGELFF
CDR3 DNA: TGTGCCTGGTTGGCCGCGACAGGAAACACCGGGGAGCTGTTTTTT

J gene: TRBJ1-2
D gene: NA
V gene: TRBV9
clone size: NA
CDR3 protein: CASSPPPGSLFHYGYTF
CDR3 DNA: TGTGCCAGCAGCCCGCCCCCGGGATCTCTTTTCCACTATGGCTACACCTTC

J gene: TRBJ2-6
D gene: NA
V gene: TRBV15
clone size: NA
CDR3 protein: CATSLGRPKANVLTF
CDR3 DNA: TGTGCCACCAGCTTAGGCCGTCCGAAGGCCAACGTCCTGACTTTC

J gene: TRBJ2-1
D gene: NA
V gene: TRBV9
clone size: NA
CDR3 protein: CASSRQGGTGNEQFF
CDR3 DNA: TGTGCCAGCAGTAGACAGGGCGGGACCGGCAATGAGCAGTTCTTC

J gene: TRBJ2-1
D gene: NA
V gene: TRBV10-3
clone size: NA
CDR3 protein: CAISDSLAGSYNEQFF
CDR3 DNA: TGTGCCATCAGTGACTCCCTGGCGGGATCCTACAATGAGCAGTTCTTC

J gene: TRBJ1-2
D gene: TRBD1
V gene: TRBV2
clone size: NA
CDR3 protein: CASSEVRGPGYTF
CDR3 DNA: TGTGCCAGCAGTGAAGTGAGGGGGCCTGGCTACACCTTC

J gene: TRBJ2-1
D gene: NA
V gene: TRBV19
clone size: NA
CDR3 protein: CASSWDYNEQFF
CDR3 DNA: TGTGCCAGTAGCTGGGATTACAATGAGCAGTTCTTC

J gene: TRBJ2-5
D gene: TRBD2
V gene: TRBV5-5
clone size: NA
CDR3 protein: CASSSGLATSETQYF
CDR3 DNA: TGTGCCAGCAGCTCGGGACTAGCTACCTCGGAGACCCAGTACTTC

J gene: TRBJ2-1
D gene: TRBD2
V gene: TRBV7-7
clone size: NA
CDR3 protein: CASSLNPSGRGNEQFF
CDR3 DNA: TGTGCTAGCAGCTTAAATCCTAGCGGGCGGGGTAATGAGCAGTTCTTC

J gene: TRBJ2-1
D gene: TRBD1
V gene: TRBV7-9
clone size: NA
CDR3 protein: CASSLGQGSFF
CDR3 DNA: TGTGCCAGCAGCCTCGGACAGGGGTCGTTCTTC

J gene: TRBJ2-3
D gene: TRBD2
V gene: TRBV30
clone size: NA
CDR3 protein: CAWSPSGGGTDTQYF
CDR3 DNA: TGTGCCTGGAGTCCCTCGGGAGGTGGCACAGATACGCAGTATTTT

J gene: TRBJ1-2
D gene: NA
V gene: TRBV5-4
clone size: NA
CDR3 protein: CASSFSGTNGYTF
CDR3 DNA: TGTGCCAGCAGCTTCTCCGGGACCAATGGCTACACCTTC

J gene: TRBJ1-1
D gene: NA
V gene: TRBV2
clone size: NA
CDR3 protein: CASPDAAEAFF
CDR3 DNA: TGTGCCAGCCCAGATGCCGCTGAAGCTTTCTTT